Below are 25 T cell receptor beta chains sequenced from a single sample in a study of cytomegalovirus exposure and HLA in healthy donors. Primers for the PCR totalled 60 Vbeta and 13 Jbeta. Measured with immunoSEQ multiplex PCR; TCRdb has only the in-frame clones, and not every one. The sample has around 100,000 clones, about 79% seen once. Sequences were obtained from PBMCs. The receptor set was obtained from a woman in her late teens or twenties in good health and CMV-seropositive.

The gene calls are TRBV2 and TRBJ2-5, with D possibly TRBD1 on 8 matching bases. With the DNA end fitting TRBJ2-7 better, the J assignment may be wrong. The CDR3 loop spans 13 amino acids. Germline V gives CDR1 SNHLY, CDR2 FYNNEI. The CDR3 reads CASKKTGEGEQYF. In DNA, the CDR3 is TGTGCCAGCAAAAAGACAGGGGAGGGCGAGCAGTACTTC.

The chain uses TRBV5-6 and TRBJ2-7; 8 nucleotides line up with TRBD1. The V and J ends lost 0 bases and 3 bases, in that order; junction bases with no gene match: 8. Germline CDR1 reads SGHDT; CDR2 reads YYEEEE. CDR3 size: 16 residues. CDR3 DNA sequence: TGTGCCAGCAGCTTGGGTCGGCAGGGGGCCTACTACGAGCAGTACTTC. It specifies CASSLGRQGAYYEQYF.

The chain has TRBV13 and TRBJ2-7; 9 nucleotides line up with TRBD2. The CDR3 loop spans 16 amino acids. CDR1 and CDR2 from the germline V gene are PRHDT and FYEKMQ (reference sequence). The ends lost 4 bases at V and 0 bases at J; junction bases unmatched: 7. The CDR3 sequence: CASSSNSGRTSYEQYF. CDR3 in DNA: TGTGCCAGCAGCTCTAATAGCGGGAGAACCTCCTACGAGCAGTACTTC. The full variable domain, its missing parts supplied by reference TRBV13 and TRBJ2-7, is AAGVIQSPRHLIKEKRETATLKCYPIPRHDTVYWYQQGPGQDPQFLISFYEKMQSDKGSIPDRFSAQQFSDYHSELNMSSLELGDSALYFCASSSNSGRTSYEQYFGPGTRLTVT.

The chain couples TRBV5-1 to TRBJ1-1; a possible D gene is TRBD1 (5 bases). This CDR3 comprises 13 residues. Trimming shortened V by 5 bases and J by 4 bases, and 12 bases separated the two germline ends. Per germline, CDR1 SGHRS and CDR2 YFSETQ. DNA for the CDR3: TGCGCCAGCAGAGGGGAGGAGATCACTGAAGCTTTCTTT. This sequence encodes CASRGEEITEAFF. The variable domain in full, completed from reference TRBV5-1 and TRBJ1-1, reads KAGVTQTPRYLIKTRGQQVTLSCSPISGHRSVSWYQQTPGQGLQFLFEYFSETQRNKGNFPGRFSGRQFSNSRSEMNVSTLELGDSALYLCASRGEEITEAFFGQGTRLTVV.

The chain has TRBV27 and TRBJ1-1; tentatively, D is TRBD1 (6 bases). The V end lost 5 bases, the J end lost 11 bases, and 18 bases lay between the germline ends. Per the germline V gene, CDR1 is MNHEY and CDR2 is SMNVEV (reference sequence). This CDR3 region has 13 residues. For the CDR3, the DNA is TGTGCCAGCAGTCCCGGACTGAGAACAGGGGCTTTCTTT. Its translation is CASSPGLRTGAFF.

The CDR3 sequence: CSVPGERPTDTQYF. In nucleotides, the CDR3 is TGCAGCGTTCCCGGGGAACGGCCCACAGATACGCAGTATTTT. The chain couples TRBV29-1 to TRBJ2-3; perhaps TRBD2 as D (5 bases). From germline, CDR1 is SQVTM and CDR2 ANQGSEA. V was clipped by 5 bases and J by 2 bases, with 14 bases between them. This CDR3 has 14 amino acids.

This clone was seen a single time. V and J are TRBV28 and TRBJ2-5; 11 nucleotides align to TRBD2. CDR1 and CDR2 from the germline V gene are MDHEN and SYDVKM. The CDR3 runs to 15 residues. V was clipped by 6 bases and J by 3 bases; unmatched bases: 6. CDR3 DNA: TGTGCCAGCAGCCGACCGGGACTAGCGGAAGAGACCCAGTACTTC. Amino acids: CASSRPGLAEETQYF.

The V gene is TRBV9, the J gene TRBJ2-5; D unresolved. The CDR3 extends over 13 amino acids. Trimming took 2 bases from V and 4 from J, leaving 9 bases between them. The germline V gene has CDR1 SGDLS and CDR2 YYNGEE. CDR3 residues: CASSVSARETQYF. Written as DNA, the CDR3 is TGTGCCAGCAGCGTCAGCGCTAGAGAGACCCAGTACTTC.

The V gene is TRBV6-5, the J gene TRBJ2-3, with D unresolved. The CDR3 is made up of 14 amino acids. The V end lost 0 bases, the J end lost 1 base, and 5 bases lay between the germline ends. CDR1 and CDR2 from the germline V gene are MNHEY and SVGAGI. CDR3 sequence reads: CASSYSPGTDTQYF. In DNA, the CDR3 is TGTGCCAGCAGTTACTCGCCGGGCACAGATACGCAGTATTTT.

V usage is TRBV30 and J usage is TRBJ2-1; TRBD1 aligns across 9 bases. This CDR3 is 13 amino acids long. Germline CDR1 and CDR2: GTSNPN and SVGIG (reference sequence). Trimming took 4 bases from V and 9 from J; bases not matched to a gene: 7. In nucleotides, the CDR3 is TGTGCCTGGAAGGACAGGGGAATCGTTGAGCAGTTCTTC. This translates into CAWKDRGIVEQFF.

J is TRBJ1-6 and V is TRBV7-6; TRBD1 is a possible D gene (5 bases). V was shortened by 1 base and J by 7 bases, with 11 bases between the two germline ends. The germline V gene encodes CDR1 SGHVS and CDR2 FNYEAQ. The CDR3 length is 15 residues. CDR3 coding DNA: TGTGCCAGCAGCTTAGGTGGGGCAGGGAATTCACCCCTCCACTTT. Translating gives CASSLGGAGNSPLHF.

The chain is built from TRBV28 and TRBJ2-7; 8 bases map to TRBD1. CDR1 MDHEN and CDR2 SYDVKM come from the germline V gene. After removal of 1 base from V and 10 bases from J, the junction contained 9 bases not matched to a gene. The CDR3 is 14 amino acids. DNA of the CDR3: TGTGCCAGCAGTTTATCCTCAACCGGGACAGGCCAGTACTTC. Translated, it gives CASSLSSTGTGQYF.

Worth noting for this clone: The germline gene is not matched at one end of the junction; a read error may be the cause. J is TRBJ2-7 and V is TRBV5-6; 10 bases align to TRBD2. CDR1 is SGHDT, CDR2 YYEEEE, per germline. This CDR3 region has 18 residues. The DNA of the CDR3 is TGTGCCAGCAGCATCCGGGACGCCTCACCGACTAGCGGGTCGGCCGGGGACTTC. This sequence encodes CASSIRDASPTSGSAGDF.

V gene TRBV5-6 combines with J gene TRBJ2-7; D possibly corresponds to TRBD1 (5 bases). This CDR3 contains 13 residues. Trimming took 0 bases from V and 3 from J, leaving 7 bases between them. Germline CDR1 SGHDT, CDR2 YYEEEE. CDR3 DNA sequence: TGTGCCAGCAGCTTGGCAGGGAACTACGAGCAGTACTTC. Its protein product is CASSLAGNYEQYF.

This chain connects TRBV25-1 to TRBJ2-7; maybe TRBD1 (5 bases). From germline, CDR1 is MGHDK and CDR2 SYGVNS. The CDR3 loop spans 15 amino acids. V was cut by 3 bases and J by 1 base, with 13 bases left in between. The CDR3 DNA is TGTGCCAGCAGTGACGGTCAGGGTTTATCCTACGAGCAGTACTTC. Protein sequence: CASSDGQGLSYEQYF.

This chain uses TRBV5-1 with TRBJ1-1; TRBD1 matches at 7 bases. Germline loops: CDR1 SGHRS, CDR2 YFSETQ. J gave up 5 bases and V 2 bases, and 3 bases lay outside the gene matches. CDR3 size: 13 residues. In nucleotides, the CDR3 is TGCGCCAGCAGCTTAGAGGGGGCTACTGAAGCTTTCTTT. Its translation: CASSLEGATEAFF. Full variable domain (outside the CDR3, taken from reference TRBV5-1 and TRBJ1-1): KAGVTQTPRYLIKTRGQQVTLSCSPISGHRSVSWYQQTPGQGLQFLFEYFSETQRNKGNFPGRFSGRQFSNSRSEMNVSTLELGDSALYLCASSLEGATEAFFGQGTRLTVV.

This clone showed up just a few times. This rearrangement joins TRBV5-8 to TRBJ2-7, with 8 bases fitting TRBD1. This CDR3 is built from 14 residues. Germline values: CDR1 SGHTS, CDR2 YDEGEE. V gave up 4 bases and J gave up 0 bases; unmatched junction bases: 3. CDR3 DNA sequence: TGTGCCAGCAGCCCGACAGGGGACTCCTACGAGCAGTACTTC. It encodes CASSPTGDSYEQYF.

The gene calls are TRBV28 and TRBJ1-2; tentatively, D is TRBD1 (6 bases). Trimming left V 8 bases short and J 5 bases short, with 24 bases between. The germline V gene encodes CDR1 MDHEN and CDR2 SYDVKM. CDR3 length: 16 residues. The CDR3 DNA follows: TGTGCCAGCCACCCGGACAGACTACTAACCAGATATGGCTACACCTTC. It is translated as CASHPDRLLTRYGYTF.

This clone was seen a few times. This sequence joins TRBV25-1 and TRBJ2-3; 8 nucleotides line up with TRBD2. Germline CDR1 is MGHDK and CDR2 is SYGVNS. V shed 0 bases and J 5 bases; nucleotides not matched to a gene: 4. The CDR3 consists of 15 residues. The CDR3 sequence is CASSEYNLAGDTQYF. Written as DNA, the CDR3 is TGTGCCAGCAGTGAATATAACCTAGCGGGAGATACGCAGTATTTT. The whole variable domain, filled in from reference TRBV25-1 and TRBJ2-3, reads EADIYQTPRYLVIGTGKKITLECSQTMGHDKMYWYQQDPGMELHLIHYSYGVNSTEKGDLSSESTVSRIRTEHFPLTLESARPSHTSQYLCASSEYNLAGDTQYFGPGTRLTVL.

CDR3 sequence: CAIRKEAGGPNEQFF. Written as DNA, the CDR3 is TGTGCCATCAGGAAGGAAGCGGGAGGGCCCAATGAGCAGTTCTTC. The chain combines TRBV10-3 with TRBJ2-1; TRBD2 aligns across 10 bases. Germline assignment: CDR1 ENHRY and CDR2 SYGVKD. This CDR3 region has 15 residues. Trimming removed 6 bases from V and 6 bases from J; junction bases left unmatched: 8.

The genes are TRBV2 and TRBJ1-1; D might be TRBD1 (5 bases). Germline values: CDR1 SNHLY, CDR2 FYNNEI. The V and J ends lost 2 bases and 8 bases respectively, with 6 bases between them. The CDR3 has 11 residues. CDR3 loop: CASSERTEAFF. The DNA of the CDR3 is TGTGCCAGCAGTGAAAGGACAGAAGCTTTCTTT.

The chain carries TRBV4-2 and TRBJ2-3; 11 nucleotides agree with TRBD2. The V gene end was trimmed by 7 bases and the J gene end by 6 bases; junction bases not matched to a gene: 15. Germline V CDR1 and CDR2: LGHNA, YNFKEQ. This CDR3 contains 17 residues. CDR3 protein: CASTHNPSSGRIDTQYF. In nucleotides, the CDR3 is TGTGCCAGCACCCACAACCCCTCTAGCGGGAGGATTGATACGCAGTATTTT.

The chain uses TRBV23-1 and TRBJ2-1; D unclear. TRBV23-1 is an open reading frame, and its role is uncertain. Trimming stripped 10 bases from V and 2 bases from J, with 12 bases between. The CDR3 consists of 13 residues. The CDR3 DNA is TGCGCCATCACAGTGACCCCCTACAATGAGCAGTTCTTC. It codes for CAITVTPYNEQFF.

The chain employs TRBV5-1 and TRBJ1-1, with TRBD1 matching 10 bases. Per germline, CDR1 SGHRS and CDR2 YFSETQ. V shed 4 bases, J shed 3 bases, and the junction held 12 bases outside the gene matches. There are 17 residues in the CDR3. The CDR3 loop reads CASSLWTGGLRDTEAFF. The CDR3 region has the DNA TGCGCCAGCAGCCTCTGGACAGGGGGTTTAAGGGACACTGAAGCTTTCTTT.

The chain carries TRBV2 and TRBJ1-1; tentative D call: TRBD1 (6 bases). CDR3 length: 15 amino acids. Germline V gene sequence: CDR1 SNHLY, CDR2 FYNNEI. Trimming shortened V by 7 bases and J by 0 bases, and 15 bases separated the two germline ends. For the CDR3, the DNA is TGTGCCAGCACCCAGGACAGCTACTTGAACACTGAAGCTTTCTTT. It codes for CASTQDSYLNTEAFF.